These 11 T cell receptor beta chains originate from one sample sequenced in a study of patients and donors after allogeneic stem cell transplantation (dated by TCRdb to 2019 to 2021). Library creation used RT-PCR. The data were produced on a NextSeq 550. Starting from the raw public reads, TCRdb applied fastp trimming at Q25, assembled clones with MiXCR and retained in-frame beta chains. Rows matching on CDR3 protein sequence are summarized as one entry with the most common DNA and genes. The sample table contains about 26,000 distinct CDR3 sequences; only one count was recorded for approximately 8.8% of them. 45% to 60% of the sample lies in the top ten. Sequencing used blood, either unsorted or a sorted T cell fraction (not recorded which). Receptors originate from a human donor who was either an allogeneic HSCT recipient or a stem cell or donor lymphocyte infusion donor (not recorded which). It is not recorded whose cells these are; they may come from a transplant donor.

This clonotype came up a few times. The V call is TRBV19, the J call TRBJ2-1; 11 bases are shared with TRBD2. Per germline, CDR1 LNHDA and CDR2 SQIVND (reference sequence). V was clipped by 5 bases and J by 9 bases; unmatched bases: 6. The CDR3 contains 14 residues. CDR3 bases: TGTGCCAGTAGTTTACTAGCGGGGGAGGGTGAGCAGTTCTTC. This gives the protein CASSLLAGEGEQFF. The whole variable domain, filled in from reference TRBV19 and TRBJ2-1, reads DGGITQSPKYLFRKEGQNVTLSCEQNLNHDAMYWYRQDPGQGLRLIYYSQIVNDFQKGDIAEGYSVSREKKESFPLTVTSAQKNPTAFYLCASSLLAGEGEQFFGPGTRLTVL.

A remark on this clonotype: A much larger clone lies one base from this, so it may be a read error. The chain uses TRBV7-9 and TRBJ1-5; perhaps TRBD1 as D (6 bases). Germline values: CDR1 SEHNR, CDR2 FQNEAQ (reference sequence). CDR3 length: 16 amino acids. The CDR3 loop reads CASSSGQFSSNQPQRF. Written as DNA, the CDR3 is TGTGCCAGCAGCTCCGGACAGTTTTCTAGCAATCAGCCCCAGCGTTTT.

In its sample, this clonotype was seen a few times. This sequence joins TRBV6-1 and TRBJ2-7, with TRBD1 matching 7 bases. Germline CDR1 and CDR2: MNHNS and SASEGT. V was clipped by 5 bases and J by 4 bases; unmatched bases: 8. This CDR3 is built from 14 residues. CDR3 loop: CASSKGTVEYEQYF. The CDR3, as DNA: TGTGCCAGCAGTAAAGGGACAGTCGAATACGAGCAGTACTTC.

In this sample, this clonotype turned up many times. The J gene is TRBJ2-3, the V gene TRBV24-1; D unresolved. Per the germline V gene, CDR1 is KGHDR and CDR2 is SFDVKD. V shed 6 bases and J shed 1 base, with 7 bases lying between them. The CDR3 totals 13 residues. As DNA, the CDR3 is TGTGCCACCAGTCTTGGCGGCACAGATACGCAGTATTTT. Its translation: CATSLGGTDTQYF.

At least ten counts were recorded for this clonotype. The chain is built from TRBV5-1 and TRBJ2-1, with no clear D. V lost 2 bases, J lost 0 bases, and 12 bases lay in between. This CDR3 is 16 amino acids long. Germline V gene sequence: CDR1 SGHRS, CDR2 YFSETQ. Written as DNA, the CDR3 is TGCGCCAGCAGCTTTCGGCCCCCGAGCTCCTACAATGAGCAGTTCTTC. This translates into CASSFRPPSSYNEQFF. The full variable domain, in which reference TRBV5-1 and TRBJ2-1 provide the parts outside the CDR3, is KAGVTQTPRYLIKTRGQQVTLSCSPISGHRSVSWYQQTPGQGLQFLFEYFSETQRNKGNFPGRFSGRQFSNSRSEMNVSTLELGDSALYLCASSFRPPSSYNEQFFGPGTRLTVL.

CDR3 DNA: TGTGCCAGCAGCGCCCGGACAGGGGGTCCGGAAGCTTTCTTT. Protein product: CASSARTGGPEAFF. V and J are TRBV7-9 and TRBJ1-1, with 10 bases fitting TRBD1. Trimming at V came to 5 bases and at J to 8 bases, leaving 8 bases not matched to a gene. This CDR3 contains 14 residues. Germline assignment: CDR1 SEHNR and CDR2 FQNEAQ (reference sequence).

This clonotype was seen many times. The V gene is TRBV7-9, the J gene TRBJ2-2; no firm D call. V lost 1 base and J lost 1, with 4 bases in between. Per the germline V gene, CDR1 is SEHNR and CDR2 is FQNEAQ (reference sequence). This CDR3 region has 14 residues. The CDR3 reads CASSLVLNTGELFF. CDR3 bases: TGTGCCAGCAGCTTAGTACTGAACACCGGGGAGCTGTTTTTT.

This clonotype was observed at least ten times. The V call is TRBV27, the J call TRBJ2-2, with 8 bases identical to TRBD1. The CDR3 runs to 14 residues. The V segment lost 8 bases and the J segment 2 bases; nucleotides outside the gene matches: 4. Per the germline V gene, CDR1 is MNHEY and CDR2 is SMNVEV (reference sequence). As DNA, the CDR3 is TGTGCCAGCTCCGACAGGGGCAACACCGGGGAGCTGTTTTTT. This encodes CASSDRGNTGELFF.

This clonotype was counted many times. The V gene is TRBV3-1, the J gene TRBJ1-1; possible D gene TRBD1, 5 bases. Germline values: CDR1 LGHDT, CDR2 YNNKEL (reference sequence). The CDR3 contains 15 residues. Trimming took off 2 bases at V and 1 base at J, with 11 bases between the two ends. CDR3 sequence reads: CASSQPHQGNTEAFF. Written as DNA, the CDR3 is TGTGCCAGCAGCCAACCACACCAGGGGAACACTGAAGCTTTCTTT.

This clonotype was observed at least ten times. The gene calls are TRBV18 and TRBJ2-5; TRBD1 agrees at 7 bases. The V gene end was trimmed by 2 bases and the J gene end by 5 bases; junction bases not matched to a gene: 8. CDR3 size: 15 residues. Germline-derived CDR1 and CDR2 are KGHSH and LQKENI. Here the CDR3 DNA reads TGTGCCAGCTCACCATCCTGGGACAGCCGCGAGACCCAGTACTTC. This sequence encodes CASSPSWDSRETQYF.

This clonotype occurred many times. CDR3 in amino acids: CASSLEVGVHEQYF. DNA for the CDR3: TGCGCCAGCAGCTTGGAGGTGGGAGTCCACGAGCAGTACTTC. The chain uses TRBV5-1 and TRBJ2-7; the D gene is possibly TRBD2 (5 bases). This CDR3 is 14 amino acids long. The germline CDR1 and CDR2 sequences are SGHRS and YFSETQ. Trimming shortened V by 0 bases and J by 5 bases, and 12 bases separated the two germline ends.